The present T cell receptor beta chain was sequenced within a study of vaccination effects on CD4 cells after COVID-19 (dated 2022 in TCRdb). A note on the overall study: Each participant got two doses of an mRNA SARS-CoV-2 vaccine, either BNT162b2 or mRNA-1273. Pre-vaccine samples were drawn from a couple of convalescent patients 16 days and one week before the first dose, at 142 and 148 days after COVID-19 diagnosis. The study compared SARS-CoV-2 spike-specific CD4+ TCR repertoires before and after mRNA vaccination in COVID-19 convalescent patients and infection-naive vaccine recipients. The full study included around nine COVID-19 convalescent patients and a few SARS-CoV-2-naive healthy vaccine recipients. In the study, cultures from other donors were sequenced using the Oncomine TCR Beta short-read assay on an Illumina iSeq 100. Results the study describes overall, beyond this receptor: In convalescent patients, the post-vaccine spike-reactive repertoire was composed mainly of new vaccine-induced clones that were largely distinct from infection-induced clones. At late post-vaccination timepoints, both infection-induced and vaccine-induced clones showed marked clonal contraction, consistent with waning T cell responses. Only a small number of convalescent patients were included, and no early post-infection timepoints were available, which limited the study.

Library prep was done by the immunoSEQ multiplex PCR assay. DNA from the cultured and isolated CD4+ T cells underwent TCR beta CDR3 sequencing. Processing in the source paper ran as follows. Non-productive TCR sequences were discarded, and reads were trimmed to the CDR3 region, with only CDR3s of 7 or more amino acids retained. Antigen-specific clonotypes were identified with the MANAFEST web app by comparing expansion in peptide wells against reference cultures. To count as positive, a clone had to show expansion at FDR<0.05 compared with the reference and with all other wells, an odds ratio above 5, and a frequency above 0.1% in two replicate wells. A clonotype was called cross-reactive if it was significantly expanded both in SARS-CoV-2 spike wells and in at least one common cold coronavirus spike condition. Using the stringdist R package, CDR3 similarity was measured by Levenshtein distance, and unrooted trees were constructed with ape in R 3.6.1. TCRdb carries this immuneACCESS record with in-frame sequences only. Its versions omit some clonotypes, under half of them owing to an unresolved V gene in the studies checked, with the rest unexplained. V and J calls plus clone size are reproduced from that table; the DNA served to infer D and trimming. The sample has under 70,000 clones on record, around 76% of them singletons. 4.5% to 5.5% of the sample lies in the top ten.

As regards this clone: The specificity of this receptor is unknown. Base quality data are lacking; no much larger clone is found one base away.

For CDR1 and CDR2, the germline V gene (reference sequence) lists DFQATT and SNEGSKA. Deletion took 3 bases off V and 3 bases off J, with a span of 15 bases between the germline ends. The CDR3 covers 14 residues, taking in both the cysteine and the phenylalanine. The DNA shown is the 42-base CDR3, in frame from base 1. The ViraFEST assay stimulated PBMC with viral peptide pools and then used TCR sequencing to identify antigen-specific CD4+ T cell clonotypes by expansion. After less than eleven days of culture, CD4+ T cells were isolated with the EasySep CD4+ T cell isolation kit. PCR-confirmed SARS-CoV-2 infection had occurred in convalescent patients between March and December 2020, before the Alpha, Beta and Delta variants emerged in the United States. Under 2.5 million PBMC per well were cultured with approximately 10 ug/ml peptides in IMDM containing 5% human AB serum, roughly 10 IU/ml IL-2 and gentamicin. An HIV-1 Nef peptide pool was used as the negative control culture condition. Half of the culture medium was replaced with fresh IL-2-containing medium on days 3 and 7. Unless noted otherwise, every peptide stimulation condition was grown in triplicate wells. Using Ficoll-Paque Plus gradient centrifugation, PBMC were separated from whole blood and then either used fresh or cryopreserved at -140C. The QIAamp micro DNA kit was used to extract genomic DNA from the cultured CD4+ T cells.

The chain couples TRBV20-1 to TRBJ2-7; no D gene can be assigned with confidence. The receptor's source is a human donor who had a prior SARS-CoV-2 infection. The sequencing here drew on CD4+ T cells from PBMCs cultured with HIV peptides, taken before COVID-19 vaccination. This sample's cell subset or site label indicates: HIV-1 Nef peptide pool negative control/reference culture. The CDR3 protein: CSASPIPNLYEQYF. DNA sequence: TGCAGTGCTAGTCCCATCCCAAACCTCTACGAGCAGTACTTC.